This T cell receptor beta chain was found in a study of tumor-infiltrating lymphocytes in localized non-small cell lung cancer. The wider study: Resected tumor was paired with non-adjacent uninvolved lung from the same patient. Study outcomes and limitations: Each assay used a separate piece of the same tissue. Only some patients had TCR sequencing, depending on available tissue.

Profiled with immunoSEQ multiplex PCR; TCRdb holds only in-frame clones, not every one. This table has just over 9,500 clones, approximately 80% appearing once. About this clone: Its antigen is undetermined.

Specimen: lung tumor tissue. This clonotype was obtained from a human donor with non-small cell lung cancer.

The CDR3 DNA sequence: TGTGCCAGCAGTCGCCAGGCTCCTGGCACTGGGGCCAAAAACATTCAGTACTTC. The encoded protein is CASSRQAPGTGAKNIQYF. The chain recombines TRBV27 with TRBJ2-4, with D uncertain. The ends were cut back, 5 bases at V and 1 base at J, with 21 bases in the middle. Germline V gene data show CDR1 as MNHEY and CDR2 as SMNVEV (reference sequence). This CDR3 contains 18 residues.